This note documents a single T cell receptor (beta chain) sequence. The data were obtained in a study of blood T cell repertoires in COVID-19. The germline V gene encodes CDR1 SGHNT and CDR2 YYREEE (reference sequence). Trimming removed 2 bases from V and 1 base from J; junction bases left unmatched: 1. The CDR3 consists of 15 residues. Clones were sequenced by immunoSEQ multiplex PCR, and TCRdb holds only the in-frame ones, with some missing. Among under 200,000 clones listed, approximately 86% were seen once. The sequencing input was peripheral blood. The rearrangement links TRBV5-4 to TRBJ2-2, with 8 bases lining up with TRBD2. The receptor's source is a woman older than 75 with COVID-19, enrolled during active disease. CDR3 amino acids: CASSFAGGNTGELFF. The DNA of the CDR3 is TGTGCCAGCAGCTTCGCGGGAGGGAACACCGGGGAGCTGTTTTTT. The full variable domain, rest sourced from reference TRBV5-4 and TRBJ2-2, is ETGVTQSPTHLIKTRGQQVTLRCSSQSGHNTVSWYQQALGQGPQFIFQYYREEENGRGNFPPRFSGLQFPNYSSELNVNALELDDSALYLCASSFAGGNTGELFFGEGSRLTVL.